Presented here are 8 T cell receptor beta chains from one specimen sequenced in a study of shared clonotypes between healthy human individuals. The table came from immunoSEQ multiplex PCR; TCRdb's copy has only in-frame clones and leaves some out. The table records roughly 2,500,000 clones, over 85% of them present only once. The source material was naive CD4+ T cells from PBMCs. Sample subset: CD45RA+ positively selected. The receptors stem from a man between 18 and 29 years old in good health. Some clones in this sample may be carry-over from other donors' samples.

This chain uses TRBV5-1 with TRBJ1-1; no firm D call. The V end lost 4 bases, the J end lost 6 bases, and 7 bases lay between the germline ends. Germline values: CDR1 SGHRS, CDR2 YFSETQ. CDR3 length: 11 amino acids. CDR3 sequence: CASSVGPEAFF. DNA for the CDR3: TGCGCCAGCAGCGTAGGGCCTGAAGCTTTCTTT.

V and J are TRBV5-1 and TRBJ2-7; the D is unclear. With 0 bases removed from V and 7 bases from J, the gap between germline ends came to 8 bases. This CDR3 contains 12 residues. Germline CDR1 SGHRS, CDR2 YFSETQ. The CDR3 reads CASSLGPQEQYF. DNA of the CDR3: TGCGCCAGCAGCTTGGGTCCACAAGAGCAGTACTTC. Using reference TRBV5-1 and TRBJ2-7 for the parts outside the CDR3, the full variable domain is KAGVTQTPRYLIKTRGQQVTLSCSPISGHRSVSWYQQTPGQGLQFLFEYFSETQRNKGNFPGRFSGRQFSNSRSEMNVSTLELGDSALYLCASSLGPQEQYFGPGTRLTVT.

This rearrangement joins TRBV13 to TRBJ2-1; 12 bases map to TRBD2. This CDR3 has 17 residues. V was pared by 5 bases and J by 8 bases, with 13 bases of the junction left unmatched. Germline CDR1 is PRHDT and CDR2 is FYEKMQ (reference sequence). CDR3: CASSIRTSGIQGDEQFF. CDR3 nucleotide sequence: TGTGCCAGCAGCATTCGGACTAGCGGGATTCAGGGGGATGAGCAGTTCTTC.

This clone was observed a few times. V and J are TRBV30 and TRBJ1-5; possible D gene TRBD1, 6 bases. The V end lost 1 base, the J end lost 6 bases, and 13 bases lay between the germline ends. Germline V gives CDR1 GTSNPN, CDR2 SVGIG (reference sequence). CDR3 length: 14 amino acids. The CDR3 bases are TGTGCCTGGAGTGGTGAACAGGGTAGTCAGCCCCAGCATTTT. This translates into CAWSGEQGSQPQHF. The full variable domain, its missing parts supplied by reference TRBV30 and TRBJ1-5, is SQTIHQWPATLVQPVGSPLSLECTVEGTSNPNLYWYRQAAGRGLQLLFYSVGIGQISSEVPQNLSASRPQDRQFILSSKKLLLSDSGFYLCAWSGEQGSQPQHFGDGTRLSIL.

The chain combines TRBV10-2 with TRBJ1-2; 7 nucleotides line up with TRBD1. The CDR3 extends over 14 amino acids. V was pared by 4 bases and J by 6 bases, with 8 bases of the junction left unmatched. Germline-derived CDR1 and CDR2 are WSHSY and SAAADI. The CDR3 spells CASSVERQGNGYTF. The CDR3 nucleotides read TGCGCCAGCAGTGTTGAAAGACAGGGTAATGGCTACACCTTC.

V usage is TRBV21-1 and J usage is TRBJ1-5; TRBD1, the table's D call, was not compared with the DNA. TRBV21-1 is given as a pseudogene. The CDR3 is made up of 19 amino acids. The CDR3 reads CASRPNPDRQTYSNQPQHF. Here the CDR3 DNA reads TGTGCCAGCAGACCAAACCCGGACCGACAGACATATAGCAATCAGCCCCAGCATTTT.

The V gene is TRBV27, the J gene TRBJ2-7, with D unclear. Germline V gene data show CDR1 as MNHEY and CDR2 as SMNVEV (reference sequence). With 2 bases removed from V and 6 bases from J, the gap between germline ends came to 2 bases. CDR3 length equals 10 residues. This CDR3 is CASSLGEQYF. The CDR3 DNA is TGTGCCAGCAGTTTAGGCGAGCAGTACTTC.

The V and J genes are TRBV6-1 and TRBJ1-5; possibly TRBD1 for D (6 bases). V gave up 2 bases and J gave up 0 bases, with 14 bases separating them. Germline V gene lookup returns CDR1 MNHNS and CDR2 SASEGT. The CDR3 is 17 amino acids. CDR3 sequence reads: CASSERWGGYSNQPQHF. For the CDR3, the DNA is TGTGCCAGCAGTGAACGATGGGGGGGCTATAGCAATCAGCCCCAGCATTTT.